This T cell receptor (beta chain) was sequenced during a study of blood T cell repertoires in COVID-19. Study-wide context: Samples of COVID-19 (acute and convalescent) were obtained from the United States, Italy and Spain.

Note on this clone: The junction shows a germline mismatch at one end, possibly a read error.

Participant-reported clinical history was the basis for cohort assignment. What the recovered Cohort 3 donors had was two negative PCRs, clearance, or symptom resolution. Here immunoSEQ multiplex PCR was the method, and the copy in TCRdb shows in-frame clones only, minus some. This sample has over 200,000 clones, with 80% to 90% found just once. Germline V gene sequence: CDR1 MNHEY, CDR2 SVGAGI. CDR3 size: 14 residues. The specimen was PBMCs or T cells enriched from blood (not recorded which). The rearrangement uses TRBV6-5 and TRBJ1-2; 7 nucleotides match TRBD1. The receptor's source is a woman between 50 and 59 years old who had recovered from COVID-19. The DNA of the CDR3 is TGTGCCGGCAGGAGTGGAGGGGGCGGCTATGGCTACACCTTC. This sequence encodes CAGRSGGGGYGYTF.